This T cell receptor (beta chain) appears in the sequencing data of a study of T cells in localized non-small cell lung cancer. Only in-frame clones appear in the TCRdb table, and some are missing; sequencing was by immunoSEQ multiplex PCR. The data hold roughly 84,000 clones, with about 88% observed a single time. CDR3 length: 11 amino acids. Trimming left V 7 bases short and J 1 base short, with 5 bases between. In germline, CDR1 is DFQATT, CDR2 SNEGSKA (reference sequence). A note on this clone: Its antigen is still unknown.

Points from the study as a whole: A raised T cell density in blood coincided with lengthier overall survival. The highest T cell clonality was in uninvolved adjacent lung, above tumor.

This material consisted of peripheral blood, taken before any cancer treatment. V and J are TRBV20-1 and TRBJ1-3; D gene unclear. The receptor was derived from a woman aged 35 to 69 with stage I squamous cell lung carcinoma. The CDR3 loop is CSGESGNTIYF. Written as DNA, the CDR3 is TGCAGTGGTGAATCTGGAAACACCATATATTTT.